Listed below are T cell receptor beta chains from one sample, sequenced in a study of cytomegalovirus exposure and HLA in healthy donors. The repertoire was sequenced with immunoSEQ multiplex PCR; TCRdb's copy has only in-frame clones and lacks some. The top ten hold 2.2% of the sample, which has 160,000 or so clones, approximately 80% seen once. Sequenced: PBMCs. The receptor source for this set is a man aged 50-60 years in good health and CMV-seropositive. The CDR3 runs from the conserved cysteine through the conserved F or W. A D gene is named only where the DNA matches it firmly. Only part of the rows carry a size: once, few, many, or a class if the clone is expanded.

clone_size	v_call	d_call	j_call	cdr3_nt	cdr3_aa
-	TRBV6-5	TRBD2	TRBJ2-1	TGTGCCAGCAGTTACTACAGCGGGGGGTCCAATGAGCAGTTCTTC	CASSYYSGGSNEQFF
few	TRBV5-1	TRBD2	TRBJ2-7	TGCGCCAGCAGTCCACTGACTAGCGGGGGGGCCTACGAGCAGTACTTC	CASSPLTSGGAYEQYF
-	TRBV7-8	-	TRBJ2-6	TGTGCCAGCAGCTCACGAGGGGGATGGGCCAACGTCCTGACTTTC	CASSSRGGWANVLTF
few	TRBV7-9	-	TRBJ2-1	TGTGCCAGCAGCTTAGACGCGGGGACTGTCTCATCCTACAATGAGCAGTTCTTC	CASSLDAGTVSSYNEQFF
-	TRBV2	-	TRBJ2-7	TGTGCCAGCGATCGGAAAGGACAAGGCTACGAGCAGTACTTC	CASDRKGQGYEQYF
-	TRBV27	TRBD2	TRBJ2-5	TGTGCCAGCAGTCCCGAAGGACTAGTTCGTGGAGAGACCCAGTACTTC	CASSPEGLVRGETQYF
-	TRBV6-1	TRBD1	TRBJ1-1	TGTGCCAGCAGTGCTAACAGGGGGTGGACGAACACTGAAGCTTTCTTT	CASSANRGWTNTEAFF
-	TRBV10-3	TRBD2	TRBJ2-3	TGTGCCACCTTAGGGACTATGACAGATACGCAGTATTTT	CATLGTMTDTQYF
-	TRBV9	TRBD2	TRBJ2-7	TGTGCCAGCAGCGTAGACGTAGCGGGGAACATCTTC	CASSVDVAGNIF
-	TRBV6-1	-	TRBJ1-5	TGTGCCAGCAGTGACCCAGGGGTTAGCAATCAGCCCCAGCATTTT	CASSDPGVSNQPQHF
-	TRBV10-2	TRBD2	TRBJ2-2	TGCGCCAGCACCGATTTGTATACTAGCGCCGAGAACACCGGGGAGCTGTTTTTT	CASTDLYTSAENTGELFF
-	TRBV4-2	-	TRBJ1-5	TGTGCCAGCAGCCAAGATGGTACCAGGATGATAGGTCAGCCCCAGCATTTT	CASSQDGTRMIGQPQHF
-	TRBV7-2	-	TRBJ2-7	TGTGCCAGCAGCTTAGTCCCCACAGGGTTGTCTCCCTACGAGCAGTACTTC	CASSLVPTGLSPYEQYF
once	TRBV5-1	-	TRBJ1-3	TGCGCCAGCAGCTTGGAGGGGTCACCGGGAAACACCATATATTTT	CASSLEGSPGNTIYF
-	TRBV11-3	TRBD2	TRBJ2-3	TGTGCCAGCAGCCGGACTAGCGGCACAGATACGCAGTATTTT	CASSRTSGTDTQYF
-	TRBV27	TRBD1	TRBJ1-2	TGTGCCAGCAGCCGCCCAGGGGGATATGGCTACACCTTC	CASSRPGGYGYTF
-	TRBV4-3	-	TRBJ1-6	TGCGCCAGCAGCCAAGATGAGGATTCACCCCTCCACTTT	CASSQDEDSPLHF
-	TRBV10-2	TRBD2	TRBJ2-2	TGCGCCAGCAGCCCTTTGACTAGCGGTACCGGGGAGCTGTTTTTT	CASSPLTSGTGELFF
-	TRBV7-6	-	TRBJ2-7	TGTGCCAGCAGCCCAAACACGGGCGAGCAGTACTTC	CASSPNTGEQYF
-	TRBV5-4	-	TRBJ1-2	TGTGCCAGCAGCTTGATTTTAACAGCTACTAACTATGGCTACACCTTC	CASSLILTATNYGYTF
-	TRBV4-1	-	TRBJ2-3	TGCGCCAGCAGCCAAGTCCCCCCTCCGAGCACAGATACGCAGTATTTT	CASSQVPPPSTDTQYF
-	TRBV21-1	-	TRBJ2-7	TGTGCCAGCAGCAAAGCGTACGGACAGGGGATACACTACGAGCAGTACTTC	CASSKAYGQGIHYEQYF
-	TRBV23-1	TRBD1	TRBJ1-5	TGCGCCAGCAGTCAATCGGGACAGGGAACGAATAGCAATCAGCCCCAGCATTTT	CASSQSGQGTNSNQPQHF
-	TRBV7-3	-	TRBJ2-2	TGTGCCAGCAGCCCCTCTCCTAGCGGGGAGCTGTTTTTT	CASSPSPSGELFF
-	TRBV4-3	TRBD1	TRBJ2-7	TGCGCCAGCAGCCAAGAAGGGGGCACGGGCTTTCAAACCTACGAGCAGTACTTC	CASSQEGGTGFQTYEQYF
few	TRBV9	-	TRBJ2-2	TGTGCCAGCAGCACGACGGGGAGGAACACCGGGGAGCTGTTTTTT	CASSTTGRNTGELFF
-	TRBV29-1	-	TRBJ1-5	TGCAGCGTTGTATCGAGTGACGGAGAGCCCCAGCATTTT	CSVVSSDGEPQHF